The TCR beta chain under discussion was sequenced for a study of blood T cells in healthy people across ages. Study outcomes and limitations: Fewer expanded clones and more diversity marked long-lived versus aged donors.

The second PCR ran roughly 6 to 11 cycles with a sample-barcoded 5' primer and J-beta primers. From each sample, at least 2.5 million paired-end reads containing CDR3 were obtained. MiXCR was run by TCRdb on the 5' RACE reads, yielding one entry per CDR3 protein. The sample lists some 790,000 distinct CDR3 sequences, 29% occurring once. Remarks on this clonotype: Its antigen is unknown. One end of the junction does not line up with germline, which may come from a read error.

The CDR3 spans 13 residues. Germline CDR1 MNHEY, CDR2 SMNVEV (reference sequence). The receptor was derived from a woman at least 80 years old in good health. The chain couples TRBV27 to TRBJ2-1, with D perhaps matching TRBD1 (5 bases). The sequenced sample was blood. The CDR3 sequence is CASSLTQANERFF. CDR3 DNA sequence: TGTGCCAGCAGTTTAACACAGGCGAATGAGCGGTTCTTC.